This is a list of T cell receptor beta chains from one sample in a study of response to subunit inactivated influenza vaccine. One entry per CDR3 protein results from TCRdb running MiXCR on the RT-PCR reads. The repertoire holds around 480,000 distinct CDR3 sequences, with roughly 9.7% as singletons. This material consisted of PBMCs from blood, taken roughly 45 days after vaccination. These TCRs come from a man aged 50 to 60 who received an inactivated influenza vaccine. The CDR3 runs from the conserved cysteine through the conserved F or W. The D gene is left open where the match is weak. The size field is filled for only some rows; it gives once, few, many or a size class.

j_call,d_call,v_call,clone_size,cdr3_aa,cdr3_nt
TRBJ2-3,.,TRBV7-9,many,CASSAEVGADTQYF,TGTGCCAGCAGCGCCGAAGTCGGCGCAGATACGCAGTATTTT
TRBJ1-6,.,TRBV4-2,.,CASSQDGGRDSPLHF,TGTGCCAGCAGCCAAGACGGGGGCCGGGATTCACCCCTCCACTTT
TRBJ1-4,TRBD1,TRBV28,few,CASSRTQGAREKLFF,TGTGCCAGCAGCCGAACCCAGGGGGCTCGTGAAAAACTGTTTTTT
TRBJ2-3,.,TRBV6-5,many,CASGKAGDTQYF,TGTGCCAGCGGTAAGGCGGGAGATACGCAGTATTTT
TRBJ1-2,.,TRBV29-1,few,CSVLQGTNYGYTF,TGCAGCGTACTACAGGGTACGAACTATGGCTACACCTTC
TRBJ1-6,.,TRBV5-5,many,CASSLGAGENSPLHF,TGTGCCAGCAGCTTGGGTGCGGGCGAAAATTCACCCCTCCACTTT
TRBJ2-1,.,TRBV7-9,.,CASSLIWRAGGYNEQFF,TGTGCCAGCAGCTTAATTTGGAGGGCAGGGGGCTACAATGAGCAGTTCTTC
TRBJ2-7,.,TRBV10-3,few,CAISATAAYEQYF,TGTGCCATCTCCGCGACTGCAGCCTACGAGCAGTACTTC
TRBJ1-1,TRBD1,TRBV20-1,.,CSATRQGGEAFF,TGCAGTGCAACCCGACAGGGGGGTGAAGCTTTCTTT
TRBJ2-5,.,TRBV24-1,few,CATSDPLTRRETQYF,TGTGCCACCAGTGACCCCCTGACTAGAAGGGAGACCCAGTACTTC
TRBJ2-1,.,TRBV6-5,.,CASSYSWAGLDEQFF,TGTGCAAGCAGTTACTCATGGGCAGGGTTGGATGAGCAGTTCTTC
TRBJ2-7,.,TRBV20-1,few,CSARRRHPGGEQYF,TGCAGTGCTAGACGAAGACACCCGGGCGGCGAGCAGTACTTC
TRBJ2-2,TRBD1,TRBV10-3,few,CAISQGADTGELFF,TGTGCCATCAGCCAGGGGGCGGACACCGGGGAGCTGTTTTTT
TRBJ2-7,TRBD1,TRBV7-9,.,CASSLQPGQEISF,TGTGCCAGCAGCTTACAACCCGGACAGGAGATCAGCTTC
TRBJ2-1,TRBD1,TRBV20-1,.,CSARVTTGYLEQFF,TGCAGTGCTAGAGTTACGACAGGGTACCTCGAGCAGTTCTTC
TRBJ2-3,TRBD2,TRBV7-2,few,CASSTGRGGTDTQYF,TGTGCCAGCAGCACGGGCCGGGGGGGAACAGATACGCAGTATTTT
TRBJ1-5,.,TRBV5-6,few,CASSLSSPGQPQHF,TGTGCCAGCAGCTTGTCCAGCCCGGGTCAGCCCCAGCATTTT
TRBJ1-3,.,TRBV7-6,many,CASSLAPGGAGNTIYF,TGTGCCAGCAGCTTAGCGCCGGGAGGGGCTGGAAACACCATATATTTT